What follows describes a single T cell receptor beta chain. The antigen remains undetermined. Vbeta (60) and Jbeta (13) primers were used in the PCR. Profiling relied on immunoSEQ multiplex PCR, and the TCRdb table lists in-frame clones only, not all of them. In the table there are 180,000 or so clones, 82% of which are singletons. The data were obtained in a study of cytomegalovirus exposure and HLA in healthy donors. The CDR3 extends over 14 amino acids. Germline assignment: CDR1 MNHNS and CDR2 SASEGT. With 4 bases removed from V and 4 bases from J, the gap between germline ends came to 13 bases. Study results and limitations: The investigators catalogued 150 to 200 TCR beta chains as cytomegalovirus-associated.

The receptor was isolated from a male donor in good health and CMV-seronegative. The sample comprised PBMCs. V gene TRBV6-1 combines with J gene TRBJ1-2, with TRBD1 as a possible D gene (5 bases). CDR3 nucleotide sequence: TGTGCCAGCAGTGCCCGACAGACCTCCTATGGCTACACCTTC. Translation: CASSARQTSYGYTF.